This entry features one TCR beta chain sequence. The antigen is not known. The length of the CDR3 is 19 residues. V lost 5 bases, J lost 0 bases, and 12 bases stayed unmatched. Germline assignment: CDR1 MNHEY and CDR2 SMNVEV (reference sequence). The entry originates in a study of cytomegalovirus exposure and HLA in healthy donors. The study, taken as a whole, reports: Altogether, around 160 TCR beta chains were recorded as cytomegalovirus-associated. An analysis that came later showed most CMV-associated TCR beta chains appearing HLA-restricted. In terms of immune exposure information, only CMV serostatus was available. It was confirmed in vitro that a few of the CMV-associated chains were specific for CMV antigens.

The PCR had 60 Vbeta and 13 Jbeta primers. Measured with immunoSEQ multiplex PCR; TCRdb has only the in-frame clones, and not every one. The profile shows some 98,000 clones, 80% to 90% of them singletons. This chain uses TRBV27 with TRBJ2-3, with 12 bases that match TRBD2. The clonotype comes from a man aged 35-49 years in good health and CMV-seronegative. Sequences were obtained from PBMCs. CDR3 sequence: CASSRTSGALGISTDTQYF. DNA of the CDR3: TGTGCCAGCAGTAGGACTAGCGGGGCGCTAGGAATTAGCACAGATACGCAGTATTTT.